This TCR beta chain was identified during a study of T cell changes during pregnancy in multiple sclerosis. Generated by immunoSEQ multiplex PCR, the TCRdb table keeps only in-frame clones and is missing some. The table shows roughly 54,000 clones, with 92% occurring only once. V lost 5 bases to trimming and J lost 3 bases; unmatched junction nucleotides: 7. Germline V lookup: CDR1 SGHTA, CDR2 FQGTGA. The CDR3 spans 15 residues. The source material was CD4+ T cells from peripheral blood mononuclear cells, sampled after pregnancy. The receptor's source is a female donor with multiple sclerosis, enrolled in a pregnancy study. The rearrangement joins TRBV7-3 to TRBJ1-2, with 9 bases aligning to TRBD1. The CDR3 DNA sequence: TGTGCCAGCAGCGAGGGACAGGGAACCTACTATGGCTACACCTTC. Amino acids: CASSEGQGTYYGYTF.